This TCR beta chain was observed in a study of human T cells and chemical hapten exposure. The wider study: Upper-back patches of 0.01% DPC were read at 6 days. General study findings and limits: Having alopecia, donors may respond immunologically unlike healthy people.

Time point described: patch test 2, 6 weeks after DPC sensitization. Treatment indicated: therapeutic diphenylcyclopropenone sensitization with weekly scalp DPC. Alopecia patients between 18 and 70 years old and suitable for DPC were used as donors. The length of the CDR3 is 15 residues. Germline CDR1 is SNHLY and CDR2 is FYNNEI. V lost 4 bases and J lost 4, with 16 bases in between. This clonotype showed up just a few times. Its antigen is still unknown. Attachment of unique molecular identifiers to individual cDNA molecules was performed in the library. TCRdb re-derived calls from the RACE reads in MiXCR, one entry per CDR3 protein. The data contain approximately 97,000 distinct CDR3 sequences, approximately 10% of them singletons.

The sequencing here drew on whole blood, taken in connection with sensitization to the hapten diphenylcyclopropenone (DPC). This chain connects TRBV2 to TRBJ1-1, with D maybe TRBD1 (5 bases). This clonotype was sampled from a middle-aged woman with alopecia areata. Some clones in this sample may be carry-over from other donors' samples. CDR3: CASSGLEGQGTEAFF. The CDR3 DNA reads as TGTGCCAGCAGTGGTCTCGAGGGGCAGGGCACTGAAGCTTTCTTT.